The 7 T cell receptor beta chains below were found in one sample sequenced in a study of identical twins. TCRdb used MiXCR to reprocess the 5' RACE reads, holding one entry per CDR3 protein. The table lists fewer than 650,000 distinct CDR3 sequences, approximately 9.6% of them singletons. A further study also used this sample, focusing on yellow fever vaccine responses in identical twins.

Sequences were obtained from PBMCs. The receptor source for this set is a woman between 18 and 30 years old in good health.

The CDR3 region has the DNA TGCAGTGCTAGCGGGGGGAGCTCCTATAATTCACCCCTCCACTTT. It translates to CSASGGSSYNSPLHF. This chain connects TRBV20-1 to TRBJ1-6, with D perhaps TRBD1 (5 bases). The germline CDR1 and CDR2 sequences are DFQATT and SNEGSKA (reference sequence). The CDR3 consists of 15 residues. V lost 3 bases and J lost 0, with 9 bases in between.

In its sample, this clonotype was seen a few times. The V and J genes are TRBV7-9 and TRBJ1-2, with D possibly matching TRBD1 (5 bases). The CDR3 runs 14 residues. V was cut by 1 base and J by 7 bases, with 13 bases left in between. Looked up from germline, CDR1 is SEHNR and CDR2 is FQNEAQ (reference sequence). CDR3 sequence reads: CASSLGQGESGYTF. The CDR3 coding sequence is TGTGCCAGCAGCTTAGGGCAGGGCGAGAGTGGCTACACCTTC.

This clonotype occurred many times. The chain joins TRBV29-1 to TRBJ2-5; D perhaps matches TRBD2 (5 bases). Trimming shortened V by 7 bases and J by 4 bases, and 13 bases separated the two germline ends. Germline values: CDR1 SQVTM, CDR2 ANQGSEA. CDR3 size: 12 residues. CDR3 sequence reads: CSADDGGETQYF. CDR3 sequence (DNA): TGCAGCGCAGACGACGGAGGAGAGACCCAGTACTTC.

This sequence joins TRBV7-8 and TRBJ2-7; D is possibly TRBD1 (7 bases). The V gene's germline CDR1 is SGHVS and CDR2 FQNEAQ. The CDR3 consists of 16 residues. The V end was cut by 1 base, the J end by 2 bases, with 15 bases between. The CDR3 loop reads CASSLESRGATYEQYF. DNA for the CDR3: TGTGCCAGCAGCTTAGAGAGCAGGGGGGCCACCTACGAGCAGTACTTC.

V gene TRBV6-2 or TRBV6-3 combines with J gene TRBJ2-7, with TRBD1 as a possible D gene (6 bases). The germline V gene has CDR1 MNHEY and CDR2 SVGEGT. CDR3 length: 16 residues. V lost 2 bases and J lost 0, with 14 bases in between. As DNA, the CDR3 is TGTGCCAGCAGTTACACTCCGGGACAAGGCTCCTACGAGCAGTACTTC. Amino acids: CASSYTPGQGSYEQYF.

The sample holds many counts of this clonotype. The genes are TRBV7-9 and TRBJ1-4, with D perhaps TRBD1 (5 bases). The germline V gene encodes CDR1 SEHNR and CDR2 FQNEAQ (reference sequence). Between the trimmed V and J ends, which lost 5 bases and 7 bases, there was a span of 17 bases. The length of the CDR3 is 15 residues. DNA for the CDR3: TGTGCCAGCAGCAGCGGGACTCTGGGCGTTGAAAAACTGTTTTTT. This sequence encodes CASSSGTLGVEKLFF.

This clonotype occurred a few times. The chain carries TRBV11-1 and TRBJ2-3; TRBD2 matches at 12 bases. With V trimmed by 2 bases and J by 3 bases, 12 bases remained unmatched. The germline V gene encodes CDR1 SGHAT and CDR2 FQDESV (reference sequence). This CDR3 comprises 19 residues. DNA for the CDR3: TGTGCCAGCAGCTTATGGAGACTAGCGGGGGACCTCGGGACAGATACGCAGTATTTT. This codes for CASSLWRLAGDLGTDTQYF.